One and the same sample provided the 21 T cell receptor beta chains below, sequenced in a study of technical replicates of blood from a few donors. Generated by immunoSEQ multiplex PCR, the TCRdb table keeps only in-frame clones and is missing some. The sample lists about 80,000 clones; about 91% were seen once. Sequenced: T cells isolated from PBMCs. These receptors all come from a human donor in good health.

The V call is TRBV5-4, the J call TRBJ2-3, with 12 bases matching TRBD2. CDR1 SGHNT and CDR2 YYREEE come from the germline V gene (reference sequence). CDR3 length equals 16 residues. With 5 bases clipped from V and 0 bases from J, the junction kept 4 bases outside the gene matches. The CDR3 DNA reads TGTGCCAGCAGATTTGGGACTAGCGGGAGCACAGATACGCAGTATTTT. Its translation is CASRFGTSGSTDTQYF.

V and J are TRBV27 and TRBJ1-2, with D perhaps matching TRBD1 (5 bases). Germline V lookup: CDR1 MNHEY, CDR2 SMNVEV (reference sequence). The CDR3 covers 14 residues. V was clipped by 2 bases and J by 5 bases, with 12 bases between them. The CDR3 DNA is TGTGCCAGCAGTTTAGTGGCAGGGTCTTATGGCTACACCTTC. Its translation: CASSLVAGSYGYTF.

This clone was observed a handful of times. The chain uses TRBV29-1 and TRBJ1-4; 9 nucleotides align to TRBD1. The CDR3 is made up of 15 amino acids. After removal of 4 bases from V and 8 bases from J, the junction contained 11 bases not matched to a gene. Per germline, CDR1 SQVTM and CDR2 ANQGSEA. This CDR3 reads CSVGGTGLVGEKLFF. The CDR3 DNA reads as TGCAGCGTTGGAGGGACAGGGCTGGTTGGGGAAAAACTGTTTTTT.

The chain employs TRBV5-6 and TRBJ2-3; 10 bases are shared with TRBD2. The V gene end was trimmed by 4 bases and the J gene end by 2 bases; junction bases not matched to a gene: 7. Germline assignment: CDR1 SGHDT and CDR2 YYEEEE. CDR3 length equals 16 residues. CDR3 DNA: TGTGCCAGCAGCCTTGGGACTAGCGTAAACACAGATACGCAGTATTTT. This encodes CASSLGTSVNTDTQYF.

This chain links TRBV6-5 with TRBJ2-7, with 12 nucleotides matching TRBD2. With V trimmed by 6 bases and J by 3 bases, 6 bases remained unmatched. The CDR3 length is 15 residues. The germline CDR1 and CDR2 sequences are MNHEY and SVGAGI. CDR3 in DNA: TGTGCCAGCAGCCCCGGACTAGCGGGAATCTACGAGCAGTACTTC. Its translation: CASSPGLAGIYEQYF.

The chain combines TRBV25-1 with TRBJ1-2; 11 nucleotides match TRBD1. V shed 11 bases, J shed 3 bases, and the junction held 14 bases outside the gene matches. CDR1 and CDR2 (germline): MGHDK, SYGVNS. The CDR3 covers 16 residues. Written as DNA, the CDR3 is TGTGCCTCCGGAGACCTAGGACAGGGGGCCCACTATGGCTACACCTTC. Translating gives CASGDLGQGAHYGYTF.

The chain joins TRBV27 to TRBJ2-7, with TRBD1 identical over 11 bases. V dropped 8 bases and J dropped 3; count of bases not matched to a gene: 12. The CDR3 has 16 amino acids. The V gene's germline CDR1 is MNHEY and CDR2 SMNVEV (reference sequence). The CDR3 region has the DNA TGTGCCAGCTGGGAAAGGGGACAGGGGGTTTACTACGAGCAGTACTTC. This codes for CASWERGQGVYYEQYF.

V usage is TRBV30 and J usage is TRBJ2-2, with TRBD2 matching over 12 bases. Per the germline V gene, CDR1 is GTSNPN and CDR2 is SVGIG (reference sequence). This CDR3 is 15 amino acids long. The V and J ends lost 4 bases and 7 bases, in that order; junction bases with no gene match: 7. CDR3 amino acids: CAWIPGLAGIGELFF. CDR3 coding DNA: TGTGCCTGGATCCCAGGACTAGCGGGAATCGGGGAGCTGTTTTTT. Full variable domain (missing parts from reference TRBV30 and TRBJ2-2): SQTIHQWPATLVQPVGSPLSLECTVEGTSNPNLYWYRQAAGRGLQLLFYSVGIGQISSEVPQNLSASRPQDRQFILSSKKLLLSDSGFYLCAWIPGLAGIGELFFGEGSRLTVL.

The DNA of the CDR3 is TGTGCCAGCAGCCCATCGGGACTATACAATGAGCAGTTCTTC. It yields the protein CASSPSGLYNEQFF. This chain uses TRBV5-4 with TRBJ2-1; 7 positions agree with TRBD2. The J segment lost 4 bases and the V segment lost 4 bases, leaving 5 bases of the junction unmatched. Germline V gene lookup returns CDR1 SGHNT and CDR2 YYREEE (reference sequence). There are 14 residues in the CDR3.

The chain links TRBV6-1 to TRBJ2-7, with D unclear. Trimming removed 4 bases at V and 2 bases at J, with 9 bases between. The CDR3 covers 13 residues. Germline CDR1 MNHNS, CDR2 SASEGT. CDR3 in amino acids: CASSVSQAYEQYF. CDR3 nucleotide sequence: TGTGCCAGCAGTGTGTCGCAGGCCTACGAGCAGTACTTC.

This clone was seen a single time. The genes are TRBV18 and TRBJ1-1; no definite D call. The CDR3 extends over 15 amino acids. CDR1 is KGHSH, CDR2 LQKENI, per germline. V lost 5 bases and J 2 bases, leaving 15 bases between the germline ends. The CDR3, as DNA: TGTGCCAGCTCAGAGGGAGGGCACTTCAACACTGAAGCTTTCTTT. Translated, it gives CASSEGGHFNTEAFF. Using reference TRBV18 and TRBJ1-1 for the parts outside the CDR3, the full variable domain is NAGVMQNPRHLVRRRGQEARLRCSPMKGHSHVYWYRQLPEEGLKFMVYLQKENIIDESGMPKERFSAEFPKEGPSILRIQQVVRGDSAAYFCASSEGGHFNTEAFFGQGTRLTVV.

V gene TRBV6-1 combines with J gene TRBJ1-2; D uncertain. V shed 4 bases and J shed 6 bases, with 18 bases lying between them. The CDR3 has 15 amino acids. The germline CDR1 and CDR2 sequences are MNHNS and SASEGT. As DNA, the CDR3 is TGTGCCAGCAGTGCCCAAACAAACAGAATGGATGGCTACACCTTC. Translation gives CASSAQTNRMDGYTF.

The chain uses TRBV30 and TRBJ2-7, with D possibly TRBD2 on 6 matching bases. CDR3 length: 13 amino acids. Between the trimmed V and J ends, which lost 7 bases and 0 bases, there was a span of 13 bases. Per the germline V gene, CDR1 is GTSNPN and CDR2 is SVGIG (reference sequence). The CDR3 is CALGGSSSYEQYF. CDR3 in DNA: TGTGCCTTGGGGGGTTCCAGCTCCTACGAGCAGTACTTC.

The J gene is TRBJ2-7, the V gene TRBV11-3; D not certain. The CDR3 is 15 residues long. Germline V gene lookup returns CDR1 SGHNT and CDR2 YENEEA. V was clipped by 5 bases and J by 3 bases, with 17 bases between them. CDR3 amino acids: CASSAETTGGYEQYF. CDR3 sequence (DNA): TGTGCCAGCAGCGCCGAGACAACCGGTGGCTACGAGCAGTACTTC. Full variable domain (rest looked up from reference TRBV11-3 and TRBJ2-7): EAGVVQSPRYKIIEKKQPVAFWCNPISGHNTLYWYLQNLGQGPELLIRYENEEAVDDSQLPKDRFSAERLKGVDSTLKIQPAELGDSAVYLCASSAETTGGYEQYFGPGTRLTVT.

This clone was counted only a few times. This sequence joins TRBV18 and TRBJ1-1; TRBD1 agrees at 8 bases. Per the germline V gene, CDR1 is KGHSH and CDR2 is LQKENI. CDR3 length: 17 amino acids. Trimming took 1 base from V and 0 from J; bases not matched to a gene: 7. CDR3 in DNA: TGTGCCAGCTCACCACGTCAGGGGGCCGGGGTGAACACTGAAGCTTTCTTT. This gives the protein CASSPRQGAGVNTEAFF.

The CDR3 DNA sequence: TGTGCCAGCACCCCGGTAGCGGCCGGCTACAATGAGCAGTTCTTC. Protein sequence: CASTPVAAGYNEQFF. The V and J genes are TRBV9 and TRBJ2-1; D may be TRBD2 (6 bases). Trimming cost V 6 bases and J 3 bases, with 16 bases left between them. Per germline, CDR1 SGDLS and CDR2 YYNGEE. This CDR3 spans 15 amino acids.

The CDR3, as DNA: TGTGCCAGCAGCTTAGGAAGGACTGAGCAGTACTTC. Its protein product is CASSLGRTEQYF. This sequence joins TRBV11-2 and TRBJ2-7; weak D call: TRBD2 (5 bases). Trimming pared 1 base from V and 7 bases from J, leaving 8 bases between. The CDR3 contains 12 residues. Germline CDR1 and CDR2: SGHAT and FQNNGV.

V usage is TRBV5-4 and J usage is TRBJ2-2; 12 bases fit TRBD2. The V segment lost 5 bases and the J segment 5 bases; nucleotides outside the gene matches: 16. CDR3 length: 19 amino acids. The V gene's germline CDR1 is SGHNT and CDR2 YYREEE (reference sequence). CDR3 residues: CASSSLAGGPVYSTGELFF. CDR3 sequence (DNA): TGTGCCAGCAGTTCCCTAGCGGGAGGGCCTGTTTATAGTACCGGGGAGCTGTTTTTT.

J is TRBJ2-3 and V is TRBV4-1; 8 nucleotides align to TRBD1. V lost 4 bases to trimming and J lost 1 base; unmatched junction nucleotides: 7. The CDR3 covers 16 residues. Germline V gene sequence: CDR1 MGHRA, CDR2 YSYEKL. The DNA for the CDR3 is TGCGCCAGCAGCCGGCCCCAGGGGGCCCGCACAGATACGCAGTATTTT. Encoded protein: CASSRPQGARTDTQYF.

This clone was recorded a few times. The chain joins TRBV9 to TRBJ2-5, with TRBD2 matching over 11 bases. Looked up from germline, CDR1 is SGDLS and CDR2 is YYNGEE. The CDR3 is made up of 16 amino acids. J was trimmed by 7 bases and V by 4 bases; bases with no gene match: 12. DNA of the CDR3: TGTGCCAGCAGCACCTCGGGACTAGCGGACCTTGCGACCCAGTACTTC. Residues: CASSTSGLADLATQYF. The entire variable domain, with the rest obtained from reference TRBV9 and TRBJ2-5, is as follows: DSGVTQTPKHLITATGQRVTLRCSPRSGDLSVYWYQQSLDQGLQFLIQYYNGEERAKGNILERFSAQQFPDLHSELNLSSLELGDSALYFCASSTSGLADLATQYFGPGTRLLVL.

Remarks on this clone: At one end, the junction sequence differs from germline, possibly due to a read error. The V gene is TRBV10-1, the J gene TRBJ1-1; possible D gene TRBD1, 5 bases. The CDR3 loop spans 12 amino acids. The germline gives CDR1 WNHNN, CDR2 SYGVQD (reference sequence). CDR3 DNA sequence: TGCGCCAGCAGTGAGTCGGGGGGGATCGGGGTCTTT. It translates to CASSESGGIGVF.